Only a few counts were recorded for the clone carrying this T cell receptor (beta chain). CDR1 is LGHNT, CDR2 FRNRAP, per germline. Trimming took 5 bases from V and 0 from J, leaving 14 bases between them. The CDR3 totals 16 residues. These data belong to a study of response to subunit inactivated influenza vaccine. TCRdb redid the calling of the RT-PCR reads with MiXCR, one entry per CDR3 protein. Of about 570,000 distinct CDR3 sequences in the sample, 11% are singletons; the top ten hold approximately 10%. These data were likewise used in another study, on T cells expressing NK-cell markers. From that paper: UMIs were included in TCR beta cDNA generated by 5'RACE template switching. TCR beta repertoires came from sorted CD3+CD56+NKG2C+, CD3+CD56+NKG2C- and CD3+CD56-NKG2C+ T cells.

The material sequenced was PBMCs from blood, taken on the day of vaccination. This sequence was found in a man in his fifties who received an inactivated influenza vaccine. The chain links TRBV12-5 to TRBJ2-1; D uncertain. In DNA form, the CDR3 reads TGTGCTAGTGGTCGGGCCTTCCCAACCTCCTACAATGAGCAGTTCTTC. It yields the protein CASGRAFPTSYNEQFF.